The clone carrying this TCR beta chain was observed at least ten times. This entry comes from a study of T cells in Graves' hyperthyroidism and ophthalmopathy. It was RNA transcripts that yielded the amplified TCR beta CDR3 regions. Researchers ran a first-round RT-PCR on the TCR CDR3 using the HTBI primer set. Via MiXCR, TCRdb re-called the multiplex PCR reads, giving one row per CDR3 protein. The sample consists of some 380,000 distinct CDR3 sequences, less than 15% of them appearing once. Looked up from germline, CDR1 is DFQATT and CDR2 is SNEGSKA (reference sequence). Trimming cost V 7 bases and J 7 bases, with 19 bases left between them. The CDR3 covers 13 residues.

Material: blood. The chain employs TRBV20-1 and TRBJ1-2, with a possible D match to TRBD1 (6 bases). The sequence was obtained from a young man with Graves' hyperthyroidism that later progressed to Graves' ophthalmopathy. In DNA, the CDR3 is TGCAGTGGCCTGTCGGGGGGCCTCGGTGGCTACACCTTC. It codes for CSGLSGGLGGYTF.